This T cell receptor (beta chain) comes out of a study of T cell responses to AZD1222 COVID-19 vaccine. Findings and caveats of the study: Recipients of AZD1222 seropositive at baseline numbered only 5 or 6.

Libraries were prepared by immunoSEQ multiplex PCR; TCRdb keeps only in-frame clonotypes and omits some of them. The sample lists 70,000 or so clones; roughly 80% were seen once. With regard to this clone: Its antigen remains unidentified.

V lost 2 bases to trimming and J lost 2 bases, with 14 bases between them. The CDR3 loop spans 16 amino acids. Germline V gene sequence: CDR1 MNHNY, CDR2 SVGAGI (reference sequence). The receptor comes from an adult who received the AZD1222 COVID-19 vaccine. The V gene is TRBV6-6, the J gene TRBJ2-3; the D call may be TRBD1 or TRBD2 (6 bases each). This specimen consisted of peripheral blood, obtained 28 days after the second AZD1222 dose. The DNA of the CDR3 is TGTGCCAGCAGTTACGCCCGGGGGCGGAACACAGATACGCAGTATTTT. It specifies CASSYARGRNTDTQYF.